The next 16 T cell receptor beta chains were all read from a single sample in a study of T-cell reconstitution after alpha-beta-depleted transplantation in children. Unique molecular identifiers featured in how the TCRbeta library was prepared. TCRdb reanalysed the PCR reads using MiXCR and keeps one entry per CDR3 protein. Of 100,000 to 120,000 distinct CDR3 sequences in the sample, about a tenth were seen once. Here the sequenced sample was PBMCs from the stem cell graft donor, taken from the stem cell graft. All receptors derive from a human donor who donated a stem cell graft to a child with acute lymphoblastic leukemia.

This clonotype was observed a few times. The V call is TRBV12-3 or TRBV12-4, the J call TRBJ2-3, with 10 nucleotides matching TRBD2. CDR3 length equals 19 residues. After removal of 3 bases from V and 2 bases from J, the junction contained 14 bases not matched to a gene. The CDR3 region is CASSLTAGGREGPTDTQYF. The CDR3 region has the DNA TGTGCCAGCAGTTTGACAGCGGGGGGGCGGGAGGGACCCACAGATACGCAGTATTTT.

There are a few counts of this clonotype. A junction end diverges from the germline sequence, so it may reflect a read error. The chain combines TRBV9 with TRBJ2-6; D possibly corresponds to TRBD1 (5 bases). The CDR3 runs to 13 residues. Germline V gene sequence: CDR1 SGDLS, CDR2 YYNGEE. CDR3 in amino acids: CASSYPGANGLTF. CDR3 DNA sequence: TGTGCCAGCAGCTATCCTGGGGCCAACGGCCTGACTTTC.

In its sample, this clonotype was seen many times. This chain connects TRBV5-1 to TRBJ1-1; 11 bases line up with TRBD1. From germline, CDR1 is SGHRS and CDR2 YFSETQ. The CDR3 contains 14 residues. With V trimmed by 4 bases and J by 6 bases, 5 bases remained unmatched. The chain's CDR3 is CASSTRTGGPEAFF. The DNA of the CDR3 is TGCGCCAGCAGCACTCGGACAGGGGGCCCTGAAGCTTTCTTT.

This clonotype was counted at least ten times. V is TRBV5-1 and J is TRBJ2-5; 15 bases agree with TRBD2. V dropped 3 bases and J dropped 4; count of bases not matched to a gene: 7. The CDR3 sequence is 17 residues long. Germline CDR1 is SGHRS and CDR2 is YFSETQ. CDR3 bases: TGCGCCAGCAGCTCGATGGGACTAGCGGGAGGAAGAGAGACCCAGTACTTC. Translating gives CASSSMGLAGGRETQYF.

This clonotype occurred many times. The chain recombines TRBV6-1 with TRBJ1-3; D not certain. The CDR3 sequence is 16 residues long. Trimming shortened V by 7 bases and J by 0 bases, and 16 bases separated the two germline ends. CDR1 and CDR2 (germline): MNHNS, SASEGT. The CDR3 protein is CASTLSPRSSGNTIYF. CDR3 in DNA: TGTGCCAGCACCCTAAGCCCCAGGAGCTCTGGAAACACCATATATTTT.

Note on this clonotype: It may be a read error: a sequence one base away is much more abundant. The rearrangement links TRBV7-6 to TRBJ2-7, with 8 bases matching TRBD2. CDR1 SGHVS and CDR2 FNYEAQ come from the germline V gene. This CDR3 has 13 amino acids. CDR3 residues: CASSRGDSCEQYF. In DNA, the CDR3 is TGTGCCAGCTCGCGGGGGGACTCCTGCGAGCAGTACTTC.

This clonotype has a count of ten or more. The chain combines TRBV7-2 with TRBJ2-3; D gene unclear. V was trimmed by 3 bases and J by 5 bases, leaving 6 bases between them. This CDR3 has 12 amino acids. Germline-derived CDR1 and CDR2 are SGHTA and FQGNSA. CDR3 sequence: CASSLTRDTQYF. CDR3 DNA: TGTGCCAGCAGCTTGACCAGAGATACGCAGTATTTT.

This chain uses TRBV10-3 with TRBJ2-1; 7 positions agree with TRBD2. Trimming removed 3 bases from V and 8 bases from J; junction bases left unmatched: 10. Germline V gene data show CDR1 as ENHRY and CDR2 as SYGVKD. The CDR3 has 15 amino acids. Here the CDR3 DNA reads TGTGCCATCAGTGAAGCGGGACGACTCCCGGATGAGCAGTTCTTC. Protein sequence: CAISEAGRLPDEQFF.

This clonotype came up many times. The chain couples TRBV30 to TRBJ2-5; D unresolved. V was shortened by 0 bases and J by 2 bases, with 4 bases between the two germline ends. Per germline, CDR1 GTSNPN and CDR2 SVGIG (reference sequence). The CDR3 extends over 12 amino acids. The DNA of the CDR3 is TGTGCCTGGAGTGTGGGGCAAGAGACCCAGTACTTC. Translating it yields CAWSVGQETQYF. Looking up the rest from reference TRBV30 and TRBJ2-5 gives the full variable domain: SQTIHQWPATLVQPVGSPLSLECTVEGTSNPNLYWYRQAAGRGLQLLFYSVGIGQISSEVPQNLSASRPQDRQFILSSKKLLLSDSGFYLCAWSVGQETQYFGPGTRLLVL.

This clonotype was found many times. The junction shows a germline mismatch at one end, possibly a read error. The rearrangement uses TRBV3-1 and TRBJ2-7; D might be TRBD1 (6 bases). CDR1 is LGHDT, CDR2 YNNKEL, per germline (reference sequence). The CDR3 runs 19 residues. CDR3 loop: CASSQNIQRPGVASHEQYF. The CDR3 DNA reads as TGTGCCAGCAGCCAAAATATCCAGCGACCAGGGGTTGCCTCCCACGAGCAGTACTTC.

Comment on this clonotype: One base away lies a much larger clone, so this may be a sequencing read error. The chain carries TRBV20-1 and TRBJ2-1; the D gene is possibly TRBD2 (5 bases). The V gene's germline CDR1 is DFQATT and CDR2 SNEGSKA (reference sequence). V was clipped by 3 bases and J by 1 base, with 13 bases between them. The CDR3 runs 15 residues. The CDR3 sequence is CSARFTGKSYNEQFF. In nucleotides, the CDR3 is TGCAGTGCTAGGTTCACGGGAAAATCCTACAATGAGCAGTTCTTC.

This clonotype came up a few times. The rearrangement uses TRBV6-1 and TRBJ1-1; perhaps TRBD1 as D (5 bases). Trimming left V 10 bases short and J 1 base short, with 19 bases between. CDR1 is MNHNS, CDR2 SASEGT, per germline. The CDR3 totals 15 residues. The CDR3 reads CATRWRGGRNTEAFF. CDR3 coding DNA: TGTGCCACTCGGTGGCGTGGGGGAAGGAACACTGAAGCTTTCTTT.

This clonotype has ten or more counts. J is TRBJ2-3 and V is TRBV20-1, with 10 bases identical to TRBD2. V lost 4 bases to trimming and J lost 4 bases; unmatched junction nucleotides: 8. Germline values: CDR1 DFQATT, CDR2 SNEGSKA (reference sequence). The CDR3 covers 15 residues. This CDR3 is CSATPPSGGPDTQYF. Here the CDR3 DNA reads TGCAGTGCTACACCACCTAGCGGGGGCCCAGATACGCAGTATTTT.

In this sample, this clonotype turned up many times. The chain employs TRBV7-2 and TRBJ2-3; D not certain. Germline assignment: CDR1 SGHTA and CDR2 FQGNSA. Trimming took off 2 bases at V and 3 bases at J, with 12 bases between the two ends. There are 15 residues in the CDR3. The CDR3, as DNA: TGTGCCAGCAGCTTATCTACCCAACTGACAGATACGCAGTATTTT. It specifies CASSLSTQLTDTQYF.

At least ten counts were recorded for this clonotype. The V and J genes are TRBV21-1 and TRBJ1-1; the D call TRBD1 from the table was never checked on the DNA. TRBV21-1 constitutes a pseudogene. This CDR3 has 18 residues. Here the CDR3 DNA reads TGTGCCAGCAGCAAAGCGGGGGACAGGGGTAACCTGAACACTGAAGCTTTCTTT. It translates to CASSKAGDRGNLNTEAFF.

Many counts were recorded for this clonotype. The chain employs TRBV5-1 and TRBJ2-2; either TRBD1 or TRBD2 may supply D (5 bases each). V shed 4 bases and J shed 6 bases, with 19 bases lying between them. The length of the CDR3 is 16 residues. Germline V gene data show CDR1 as SGHRS and CDR2 as YFSETQ. Here the CDR3 DNA reads TGCGCCAGCAGCCCTTATTATGGGGGAGCAGCCGGGGAGCTGTTTTTT. Amino acid sequence: CASSPYYGGAAGELFF.